The clone carrying this T cell receptor (beta chain) showed up just a few times. This sample stems from a study of blood T cells in healthy people across ages. The CDR3 covers 13 residues. CDR1 and CDR2 from the germline V gene are MNHEY and SMNVEV (reference sequence). Between the trimmed V and J ends, which lost 6 bases and 11 bases, there was a span of 18 bases. The second PCR ran about 6 to 11 cycles with a sample-barcoded 5' primer and J-beta primers. Each cDNA molecule received a tag from a template-switch adaptor that had 12 random nucleotides. TCRdb independently ran MiXCR on the 5' RACE reads; one entry per CDR3 protein. The profile shows 550,000 to 700,000 distinct CDR3 sequences, roughly 28% of them singletons.

The chain is built from TRBV27 and TRBJ2-3; no definite D call. This receptor was identified in a woman aged 65 to 85 in good health. What was sequenced was blood. CDR3 bases: TGTGCCAGCAGCTTCTATCCGGAGAGCCAGCAGTATTTT. This codes for CASSFYPESQQYF.